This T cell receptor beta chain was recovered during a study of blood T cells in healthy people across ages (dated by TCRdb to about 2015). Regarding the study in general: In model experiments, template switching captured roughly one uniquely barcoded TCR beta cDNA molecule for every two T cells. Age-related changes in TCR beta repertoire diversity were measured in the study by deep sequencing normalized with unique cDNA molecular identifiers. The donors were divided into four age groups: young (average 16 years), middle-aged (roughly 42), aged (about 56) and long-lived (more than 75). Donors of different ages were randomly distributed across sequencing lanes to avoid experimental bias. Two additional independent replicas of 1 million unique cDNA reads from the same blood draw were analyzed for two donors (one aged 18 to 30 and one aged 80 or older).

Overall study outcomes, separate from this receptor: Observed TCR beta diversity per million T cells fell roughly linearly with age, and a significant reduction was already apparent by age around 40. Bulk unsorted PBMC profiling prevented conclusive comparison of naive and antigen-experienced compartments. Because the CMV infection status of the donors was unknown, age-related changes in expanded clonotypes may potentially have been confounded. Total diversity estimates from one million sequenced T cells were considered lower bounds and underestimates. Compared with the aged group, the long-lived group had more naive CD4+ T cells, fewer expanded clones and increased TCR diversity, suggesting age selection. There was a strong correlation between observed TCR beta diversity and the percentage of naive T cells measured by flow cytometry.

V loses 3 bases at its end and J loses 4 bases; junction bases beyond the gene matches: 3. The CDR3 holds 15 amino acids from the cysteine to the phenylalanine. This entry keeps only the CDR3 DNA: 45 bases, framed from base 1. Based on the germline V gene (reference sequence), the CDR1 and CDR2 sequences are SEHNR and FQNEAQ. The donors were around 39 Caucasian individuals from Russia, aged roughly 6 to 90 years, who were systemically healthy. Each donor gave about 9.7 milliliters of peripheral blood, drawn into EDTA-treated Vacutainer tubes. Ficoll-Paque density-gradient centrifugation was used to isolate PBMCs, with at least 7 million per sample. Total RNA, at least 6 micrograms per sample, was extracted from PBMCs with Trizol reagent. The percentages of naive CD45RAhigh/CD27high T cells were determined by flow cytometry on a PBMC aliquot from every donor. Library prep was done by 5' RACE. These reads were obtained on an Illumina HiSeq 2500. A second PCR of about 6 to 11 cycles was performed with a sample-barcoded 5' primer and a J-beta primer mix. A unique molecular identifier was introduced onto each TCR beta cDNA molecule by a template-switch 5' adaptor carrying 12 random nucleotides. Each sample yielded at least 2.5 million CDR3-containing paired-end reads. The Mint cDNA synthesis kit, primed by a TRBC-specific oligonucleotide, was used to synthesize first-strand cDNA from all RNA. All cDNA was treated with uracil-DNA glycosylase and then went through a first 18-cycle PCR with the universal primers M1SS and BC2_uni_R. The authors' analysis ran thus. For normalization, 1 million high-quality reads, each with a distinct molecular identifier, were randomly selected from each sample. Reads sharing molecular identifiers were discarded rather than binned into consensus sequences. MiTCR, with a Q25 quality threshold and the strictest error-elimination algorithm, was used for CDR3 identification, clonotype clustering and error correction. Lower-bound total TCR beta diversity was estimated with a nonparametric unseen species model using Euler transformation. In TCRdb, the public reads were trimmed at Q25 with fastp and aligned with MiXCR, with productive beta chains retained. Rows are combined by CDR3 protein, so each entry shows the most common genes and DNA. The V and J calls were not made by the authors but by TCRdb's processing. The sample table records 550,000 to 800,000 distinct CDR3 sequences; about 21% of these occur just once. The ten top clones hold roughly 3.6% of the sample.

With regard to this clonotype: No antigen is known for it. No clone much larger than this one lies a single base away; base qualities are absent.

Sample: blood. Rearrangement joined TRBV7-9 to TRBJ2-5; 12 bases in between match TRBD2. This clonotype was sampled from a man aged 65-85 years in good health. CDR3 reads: CASSFLAGGIETQYF. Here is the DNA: TGTGCCAGCAGCTTCCTAGCGGGAGGGATAGAGACCCAGTACTTC. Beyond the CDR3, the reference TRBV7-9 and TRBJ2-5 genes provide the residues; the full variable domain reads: DTGVSQNPRHKITKRGQNVTFRCDPISEHNRLYWYRQTLGQGPEFLTYFQNEAQLEKSRLLSDRFSAERPKGSFSTLEIQRTEQGDSAMYLCASSFLAGGIETQYFGPGTRLLVL.